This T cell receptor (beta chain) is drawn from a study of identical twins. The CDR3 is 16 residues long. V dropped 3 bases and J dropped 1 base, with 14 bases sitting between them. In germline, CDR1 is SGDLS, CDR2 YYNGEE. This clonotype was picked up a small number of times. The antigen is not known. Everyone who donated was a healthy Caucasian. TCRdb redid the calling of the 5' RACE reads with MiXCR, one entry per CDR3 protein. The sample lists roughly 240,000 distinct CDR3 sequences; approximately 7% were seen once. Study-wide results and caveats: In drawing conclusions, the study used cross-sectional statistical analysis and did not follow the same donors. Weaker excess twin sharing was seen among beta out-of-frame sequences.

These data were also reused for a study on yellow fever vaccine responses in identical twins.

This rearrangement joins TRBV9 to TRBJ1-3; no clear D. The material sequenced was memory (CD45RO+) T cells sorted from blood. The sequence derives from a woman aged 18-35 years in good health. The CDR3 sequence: CASSARVELSGNTIYF. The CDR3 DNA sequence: TGTGCCAGCAGCGCGAGGGTGGAATTGTCTGGAAACACCATATATTTT. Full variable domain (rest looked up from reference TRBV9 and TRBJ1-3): DSGVTQTPKHLITATGQRVTLRCSPRSGDLSVYWYQQSLDQGLQFLIQYYNGEERAKGNILERFSAQQFPDLHSELNLSSLELGDSALYFCASSARVELSGNTIYFGEGSWLTVV.